This T cell receptor (beta chain) appears in the sequencing data of a study of OX40 agonist ivuxolimab in advanced cancers. About the study: The treatment was a fully human IgG2 OX40 agonist, ivuxolimab. With a range of 23 to 79, age averaged approximately 60 years, and around 83% were male.

Profiled with immunoSEQ multiplex PCR; TCRdb holds only in-frame clones, not every one. The sample yields some 82,000 clones, roughly 90% seen once. Study-level findings and limits: Clonal expansion by week 6 occurred in CD4+ and CD8+ blood T cells (at 0.1 to 3.0 mg/kg).

The sample holds one count of this clone. Its specificity is unknown. V lost 3 bases and J lost 4, with 12 bases in between. CDR3 length equals 14 residues. Germline CDR1 LNHDA, CDR2 SQIVND (reference sequence). This chain connects TRBV19 to TRBJ1-1; D gene ambiguous. The sample in question was CD4+ or CD8+ T cells sorted from blood, obtained in a trial of the OX40 agonist ivuxolimab. The clonotype comes from an adult with an advanced solid tumor such as melanoma, head and neck, liver or kidney cancer. DNA for the CDR3: TGTGCCAGTAGTATTGACCTCGGCGGCACTGAAGCTTTCTTT. Translating gives CASSIDLGGTEAFF.